The 17 T cell receptor beta chains below come from one sample, sequenced in a study of human T cells and chemical hapten exposure. TCRdb redid the calling of the RACE reads with MiXCR, one entry per CDR3 protein. Among approximately 80,000 distinct CDR3 sequences, 6% to 9% were seen once, and the ten largest hold 1.5% to 1.8%. Time point: patch test 1, 2 weeks after DPC sensitization. The treatment: therapeutic diphenylcyclopropenone sensitization with weekly scalp DPC. The sample was whole blood, taken in connection with sensitization to the hapten diphenylcyclopropenone (DPC). These receptors all come from a woman in her twenties or thirties with alopecia areata. Some clones in this sample may be carry-over from other donors' samples.

At least ten counts were recorded for this clonotype. This rearrangement joins TRBV29-1 to TRBJ1-5; D is ambiguous. The germline gives CDR1 SQVTM, CDR2 ANQGSEA. Between the trimmed V and J ends, which lost 4 bases and 3 bases, there was a span of 13 bases. This CDR3 contains 14 residues. CDR3 amino acids: CSVGETAYNQPQHF. In DNA, the CDR3 is TGCAGCGTTGGGGAAACAGCATACAATCAGCCCCAGCATTTT.

This clonotype was observed a few times. V gene TRBV12-5 combines with J gene TRBJ1-1, with D hard to call. CDR3 size: 13 residues. Trimming took 0 bases from V and 4 from J, leaving 6 bases between them. Per the germline V gene, CDR1 is LGHNT and CDR2 is FRNRAP. CDR3 nucleotides: TGTGCTAGTGGTTTGGTACGCAGCACTGAAGCTTTCTTT. Translating gives CASGLVRSTEAFF.

This clonotype was found a few times. The chain couples TRBV7-8 to TRBJ2-1; possibly TRBD2 for D (7 bases). Germline assignment: CDR1 SGHVS and CDR2 FQNEAQ. Trimming stripped 7 bases from V and 2 bases from J, with 15 bases between. The CDR3 is 15 amino acids. CDR3 nucleotides: TGTGCCAGCACCAGCAGGGAGGGGGCCTACAATGAGCAGTTCTTC. This encodes CASTSREGAYNEQFF.

This clonotype was seen only a few times. The CDR3 coding sequence is TGTGCCAGCAGCTTAGTTCGGACAGGTTCAGGGTCCCACGAGACCCAGTACTTC. This encodes CASSLVRTGSGSHETQYF. The chain uses TRBV11-2 and TRBJ2-5; 7 bases are shared with TRBD1. J gave up 5 bases and V 1 base, and 16 bases lay outside the gene matches. CDR1 is SGHAT, CDR2 FQNNGV, per germline. The CDR3 length is 18 residues.

There are many counts of this clonotype. This rearrangement joins TRBV20-1 to TRBJ2-7; 9 positions agree with TRBD1. CDR1 is DFQATT, CDR2 SNEGSKA, per germline (reference sequence). Trimming at V came to 5 bases and at J to 4 bases, leaving 6 bases not matched to a gene. The length of the CDR3 is 13 residues. For the CDR3, the DNA is TGCAGTGCTGCCGGGACAGGGAGGTACGAGCAGTACTTC. This translates into CSAAGTGRYEQYF.

V and J are TRBV27 and TRBJ2-5, with D perhaps TRBD1 (6 bases). The CDR3 is 15 amino acids. CDR1 is MNHEY, CDR2 SMNVEV, per germline (reference sequence). V lost 5 bases to trimming and J lost 4 bases, with 17 bases between them. The CDR3 DNA reads as TGTGCCAGCAGTCTCGGACAGTCGAGAGTAGAGACCCAGTACTTC. It translates to CASSLGQSRVETQYF.

This clonotype was recorded a few times. The chain joins TRBV13 to TRBJ1-1; D not resolved. Germline CDR1 PRHDT, CDR2 FYEKMQ (reference sequence). The CDR3 length is 14 residues. The V end lost 4 bases, the J end lost 6 bases, and 15 bases lay between the germline ends. The CDR3 protein is CASSSERARAEAFF. The CDR3 DNA sequence: TGTGCCAGCAGCTCAGAGAGGGCGCGGGCTGAAGCTTTCTTT.

This clonotype was seen many times. The V gene is TRBV20-1, the J gene TRBJ1-1, with 8 bases that match TRBD1. There are 15 residues in the CDR3. V lost 1 base and J lost 0; bases outside the gene matches: 4. From germline, CDR1 is DFQATT and CDR2 SNEGSKA (reference sequence). The CDR3 region is CSARVRDRLNTEAFF. CDR3 coding DNA: TGCAGTGCTAGAGTCAGGGACAGGTTGAACACTGAAGCTTTCTTT.

This clonotype showed up just a few times. The CDR3 spells CSGSRAETDTQYF. CDR3 in DNA: TGCAGCGGTAGTAGGGCGGAGACAGATACGCAGTATTTT. The gene calls are TRBV29-1 and TRBJ2-3; D call uncertain. This CDR3 is 13 amino acids long. Germline V gene lookup returns CDR1 SQVTM and CDR2 ANQGSEA. Trimming removed 7 bases at V and 3 bases at J, with 14 bases between.

This clonotype was detected ten times or more. This chain joins TRBV7-2 and TRBJ2-1; D remains ambiguous. This CDR3 comprises 11 residues. Trimming took off 5 bases at V and 6 bases at J, with 5 bases between the two ends. The germline V gene encodes CDR1 SGHTA and CDR2 FQGNSA. As DNA, the CDR3 is TGTGCCAGCAGCCCGGGCAATGAGCAGTTCTTC. Translating gives CASSPGNEQFF.

This clonotype was picked up a small number of times. This chain connects TRBV5-1 to TRBJ2-1; 13 bases are shared with TRBD2. J lost 1 base, V lost 8 bases, and 6 bases had no gene match. Germline-derived CDR1 and CDR2 are SGHRS and YFSETQ. The CDR3 consists of 16 residues. The chain's CDR3 is CASCTSGGASYNEQFF. Written as DNA, the CDR3 is TGCGCCAGTTGTACTAGCGGGGGGGCTTCCTACAATGAGCAGTTCTTC.

The chain carries TRBV21-1 and TRBJ1-1. TRBV21-1 represents a pseudogene. This CDR3 is 13 amino acids long. CDR3 sequence: CASGNKGHTEAFF. CDR3 nucleotides: TGTGCCAGCGGCAACAAGGGCCACACTGAAGCTTTCTTT.

The J gene is TRBJ2-2, the V gene TRBV3-1; D might be TRBD2 (5 bases). V was trimmed by 8 bases and J by 5 bases, leaving 9 bases between them. This CDR3 is built from 12 residues. Germline CDR1 and CDR2: LGHDT and YNNKEL (reference sequence). The CDR3 coding sequence is TGTGCCAGCCGACTAAGAACCGGGGAGCTGTTTTTT. This encodes CASRLRTGELFF.

This clonotype was recorded at least ten times. The chain uses TRBV7-2 and TRBJ1-3, with unresolved D. Germline CDR1 SGHTA, CDR2 FQGNSA. The CDR3 runs to 15 residues. Trimming shortened V by 1 base and J by 4 bases, and 11 bases separated the two germline ends. In DNA, the CDR3 is TGTGCCAGCAGCTTAGGAGCGGGCTTAGGAAACACCATATATTTT. Its protein is CASSLGAGLGNTIYF.

This clonotype was seen many times. The chain employs TRBV20-1 and TRBJ1-1; TRBD1 might be the D (5 bases). Trimming stripped 5 bases from V and 5 bases from J, with 18 bases between. The germline V gene has CDR1 DFQATT and CDR2 SNEGSKA (reference sequence). The CDR3 spans 14 residues. The CDR3 protein is CSAPGPSRNTEAFF. DNA of the CDR3: TGCAGTGCTCCGGGACCCTCTCGGAATACTGAAGCTTTCTTT.

The V gene is TRBV5-1, the J gene TRBJ1-1; D remains unclear. CDR3 size: 14 residues. V gave up 2 bases and J gave up 5 bases, with 13 bases separating them. The germline V gene has CDR1 SGHRS and CDR2 YFSETQ. DNA for the CDR3: TGCGCCAGCAGCTTACGGGTGGGAGGGACTGAAGCTTTCTTT. This codes for CASSLRVGGTEAFF.

This clonotype was observed at least ten times. This sequence joins TRBV5-4 and TRBJ2-5; D is perhaps TRBD1 or TRBD2 (5 bases each). Deletions cut 0 bases from V and 1 base from J, with 13 bases between. CDR3 length: 16 amino acids. In germline, CDR1 is SGHNT, CDR2 YYREEE (reference sequence). In DNA form, the CDR3 reads TGTGCCAGCAGCTTGGGGCGTTGGGGACCCCAAGAGACCCAGTACTTC. Residues: CASSLGRWGPQETQYF.